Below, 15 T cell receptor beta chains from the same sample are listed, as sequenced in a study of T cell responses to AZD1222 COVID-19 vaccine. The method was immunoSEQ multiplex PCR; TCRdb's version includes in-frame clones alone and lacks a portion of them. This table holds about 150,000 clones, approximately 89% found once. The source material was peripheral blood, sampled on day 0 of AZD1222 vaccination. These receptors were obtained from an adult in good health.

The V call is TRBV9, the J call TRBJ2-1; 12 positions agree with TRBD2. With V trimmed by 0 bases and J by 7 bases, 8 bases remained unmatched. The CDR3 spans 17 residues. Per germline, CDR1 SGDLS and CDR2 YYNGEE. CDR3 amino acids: CASSVAPTSGGLNEQFF. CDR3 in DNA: TGTGCCAGCAGCGTAGCTCCCACTAGCGGGGGGCTAAATGAGCAGTTCTTC.

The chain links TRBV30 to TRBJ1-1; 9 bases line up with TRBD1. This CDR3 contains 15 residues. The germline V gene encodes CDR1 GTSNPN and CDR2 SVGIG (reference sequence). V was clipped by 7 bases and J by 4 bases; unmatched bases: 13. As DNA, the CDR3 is TGTGCCTCAAATGTACAGGGGGCAGGGGGCACTGAAGCTTTCTTT. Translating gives CASNVQGAGGTEAFF.

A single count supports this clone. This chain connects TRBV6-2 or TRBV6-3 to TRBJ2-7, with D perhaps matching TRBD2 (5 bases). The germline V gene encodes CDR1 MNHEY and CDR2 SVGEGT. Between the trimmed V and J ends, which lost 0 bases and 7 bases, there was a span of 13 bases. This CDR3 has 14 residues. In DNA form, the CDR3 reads TGTGCCAGCAGTTACTCGGAGGAAACGGGGGAGCAGTACTTC. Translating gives CASSYSEETGEQYF.

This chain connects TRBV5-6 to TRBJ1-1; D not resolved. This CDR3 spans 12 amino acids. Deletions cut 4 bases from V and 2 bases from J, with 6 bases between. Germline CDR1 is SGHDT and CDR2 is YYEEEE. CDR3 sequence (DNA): TGTGCCAGCAGCAGGGTCAACACTGAAGCTTTCTTT. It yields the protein CASSRVNTEAFF. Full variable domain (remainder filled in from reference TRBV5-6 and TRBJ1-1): DAGVTQSPTHLIKTRGQQVTLRCSPKSGHDTVSWYQQALGQGPQFIFQYYEEEERQRGNFPDRFSGHQFPNYSSELNVNALLLGDSALYLCASSRVNTEAFFGQGTRLTVV.

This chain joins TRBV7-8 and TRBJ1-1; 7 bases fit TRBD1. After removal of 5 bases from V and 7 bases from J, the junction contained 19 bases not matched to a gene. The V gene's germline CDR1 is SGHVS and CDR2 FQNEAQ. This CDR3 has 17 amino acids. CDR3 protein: CASSRSRGGGTGFEAFF. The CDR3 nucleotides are TGTGCCAGCAGCCGTTCTCGAGGAGGGGGCACAGGTTTTGAAGCTTTCTTT.

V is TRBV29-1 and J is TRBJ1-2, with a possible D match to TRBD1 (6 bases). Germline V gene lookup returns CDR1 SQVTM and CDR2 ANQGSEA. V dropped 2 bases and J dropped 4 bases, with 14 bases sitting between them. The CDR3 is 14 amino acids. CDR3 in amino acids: CSVEREQGLYGYTF. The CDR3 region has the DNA TGCAGCGTTGAACGAGAACAGGGTCTCTATGGCTACACCTTC. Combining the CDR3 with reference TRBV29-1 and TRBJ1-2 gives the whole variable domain SAVISQKPSRDICQRGTSLTIQCQVDSQVTMMFWYRQQPGQSLTLIATANQGSEATYESGFVIDKFPISRPNLTFSTLTVSNMSPEDSSIYLCSVEREQGLYGYTFGSGTRLTVV.

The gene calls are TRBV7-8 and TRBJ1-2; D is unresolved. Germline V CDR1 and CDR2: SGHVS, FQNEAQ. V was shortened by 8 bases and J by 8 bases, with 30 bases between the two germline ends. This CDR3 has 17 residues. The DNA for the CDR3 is TGTGCCAGCGGTTCTTACAGTCCCCGGACTCCGACCGGCGGCTACACCTTC. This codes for CASGSYSPRTPTGGYTF. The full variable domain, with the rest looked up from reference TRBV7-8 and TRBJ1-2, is GAGVSQSPRYKVAKRGQDVALRCDPISGHVSLFWYQQALGQGPEFLTYFQNEAQLDKSGLPSDRFFAERPEGSVSTLKIQRTQQEDSAVYLCASGSYSPRTPTGGYTFGSGTRLTVV.

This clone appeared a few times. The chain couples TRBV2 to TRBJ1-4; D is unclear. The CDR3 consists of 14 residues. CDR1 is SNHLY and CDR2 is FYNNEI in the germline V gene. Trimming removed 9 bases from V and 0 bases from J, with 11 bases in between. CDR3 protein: CASGLGATNEKLFF. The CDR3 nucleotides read TGTGCCAGTGGATTAGGCGCAACTAATGAAAAACTGTTTTTT.

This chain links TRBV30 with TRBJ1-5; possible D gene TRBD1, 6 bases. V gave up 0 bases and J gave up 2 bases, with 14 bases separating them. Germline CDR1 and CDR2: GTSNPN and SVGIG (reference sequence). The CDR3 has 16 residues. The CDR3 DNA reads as TGTGCCTGGAGTGTGGGGGGGGCGGACGGCAATCAGCCCCAGCATTTT. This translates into CAWSVGGADGNQPQHF.

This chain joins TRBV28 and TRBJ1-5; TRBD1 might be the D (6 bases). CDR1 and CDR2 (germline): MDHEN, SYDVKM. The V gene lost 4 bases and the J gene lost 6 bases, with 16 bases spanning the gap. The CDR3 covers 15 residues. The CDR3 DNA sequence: TGTGCCAGCAGTTCTCCGGCGGCAGGGGCTCAGCCCCAGCATTTT. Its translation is CASSSPAAGAQPQHF.

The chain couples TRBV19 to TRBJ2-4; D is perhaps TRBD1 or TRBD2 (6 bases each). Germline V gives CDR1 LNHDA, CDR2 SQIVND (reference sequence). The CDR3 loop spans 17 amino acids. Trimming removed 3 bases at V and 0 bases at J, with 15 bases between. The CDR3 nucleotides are TGTGCCAGTAGTATTCTCTTCGGGGGCCTAGCCAAAAACATTCAGTACTTC. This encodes CASSILFGGLAKNIQYF.

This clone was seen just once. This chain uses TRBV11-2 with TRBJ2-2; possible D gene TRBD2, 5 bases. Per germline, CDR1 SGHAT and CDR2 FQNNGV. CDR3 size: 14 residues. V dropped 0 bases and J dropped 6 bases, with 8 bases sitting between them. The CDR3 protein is CASSLEADSGELFF. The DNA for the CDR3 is TGTGCCAGCAGCTTAGAAGCGGATTCCGGGGAGCTGTTTTTT.

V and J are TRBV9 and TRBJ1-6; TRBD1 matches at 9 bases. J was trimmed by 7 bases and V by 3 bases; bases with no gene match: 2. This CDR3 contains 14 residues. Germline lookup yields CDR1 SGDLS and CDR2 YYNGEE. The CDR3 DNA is TGTGCCAGCAGCGGGGACAGGGAGAATTCACCCCTCCACTTT. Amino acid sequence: CASSGDRENSPLHF.

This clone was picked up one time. In nucleotides, the CDR3 is TGCGCCAGCAGCCAAGATCAGGGGTCCCTCCAAGAGACCCAGTACTTC. Translating it yields CASSQDQGSLQETQYF. The rearrangement joins TRBV4-1 to TRBJ2-5, with a weak D call TRBD1 (6 bases). There are 16 residues in the CDR3. Trimming removed 0 bases from V and 1 base from J, with 12 bases in between. The germline V gene encodes CDR1 MGHRA and CDR2 YSYEKL.

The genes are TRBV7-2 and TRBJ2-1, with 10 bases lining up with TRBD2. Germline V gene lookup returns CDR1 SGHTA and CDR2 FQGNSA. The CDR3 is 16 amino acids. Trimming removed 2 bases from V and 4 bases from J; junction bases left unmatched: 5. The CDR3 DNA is TGTGCCAGCAGCTTATCCCGGACTAGCGGATACAATGAGCAGTTCTTC. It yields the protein CASSLSRTSGYNEQFF.